This T cell receptor (beta chain) was recorded in a study of T-cell reconstitution after alpha-beta-depleted transplantation in children. This clonotype was detected once. In germline, CDR1 is SGHNT, CDR2 YENEEA. Trimming took 3 bases from V and 5 from J, leaving 20 bases between them. CDR3 size: 17 residues. Unique molecular identifiers were incorporated into the prepared TCRbeta library. MiXCR, run by TCRdb on the PCR reads, gives a single entry per CDR3 protein. The table shows 800,000 to 1,000,000 distinct CDR3 sequences, with around 30% occurring only once. This chain links TRBV11-3 with TRBJ2-1; the D is unclear. The specimen comprised PBMCs, mostly from graft donor cells, sampled 360 days after TCRalphabeta/CD19-depleted stem cell transplant. The sequence was obtained from a boy under two years old who had a stem cell transplant for SCID, so the T cells may come from the graft donor. The CDR3 sequence is CASSLTYIPGRDNEQFF. DNA for the CDR3: TGTGCCAGCAGCTTGACCTACATACCCGGTAGGGACAATGAGCAGTTCTTC.